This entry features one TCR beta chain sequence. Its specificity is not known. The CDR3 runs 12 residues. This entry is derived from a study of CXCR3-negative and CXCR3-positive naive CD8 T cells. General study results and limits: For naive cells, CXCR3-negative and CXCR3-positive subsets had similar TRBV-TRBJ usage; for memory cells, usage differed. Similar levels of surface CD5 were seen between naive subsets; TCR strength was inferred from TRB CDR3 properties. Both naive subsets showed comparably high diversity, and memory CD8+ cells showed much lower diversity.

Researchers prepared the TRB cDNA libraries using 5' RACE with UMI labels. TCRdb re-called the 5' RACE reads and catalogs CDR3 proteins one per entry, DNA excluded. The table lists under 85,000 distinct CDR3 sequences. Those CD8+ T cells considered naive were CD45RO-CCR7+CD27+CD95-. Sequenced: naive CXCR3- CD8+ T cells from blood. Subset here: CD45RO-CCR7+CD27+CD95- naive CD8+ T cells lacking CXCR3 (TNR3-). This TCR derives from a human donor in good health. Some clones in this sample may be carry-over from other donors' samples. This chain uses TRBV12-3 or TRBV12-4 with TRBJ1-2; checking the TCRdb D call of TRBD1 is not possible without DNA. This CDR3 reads CASSFPGDGYTF.